This T cell receptor beta chain stems from a study of human T cells and chemical hapten exposure. Study information: Small volume differences among pooled libraries mainly caused per-sample TCR yield variation.

Sample time point: patch test 3, about 24 weeks after DPC sensitization. Treatment described: therapeutic diphenylcyclopropenone sensitization with weekly scalp DPC. Blood draws came first, before each patch test. In the case of this clonotype: Its antigen is unidentified.

Unique molecular identifiers were attached to individual cDNA molecules within the library. TCRdb called the RACE reads again in MiXCR, with one record for every CDR3 protein. The sample holds about 190,000 distinct CDR3 sequences, about 25% seen once. V was clipped by 6 bases and J by 12 bases; unmatched bases: 10. Germline V lookup: CDR1 MNHEY, CDR2 SVGAGI. CDR3 size: 13 residues. General study findings and limits: Counts of TCRs above 1 in 1000 frequency stayed unchanged with DPC sensitization.

The sequence derives from a woman between 40 and 50 years old with alopecia areata. Some clones in this sample may be carry-over from other donors' samples. The starting material was whole blood, obtained in connection with sensitization to the hapten diphenylcyclopropenone (DPC). The chain combines TRBV6-5 with TRBJ2-1, with 8 bases fitting TRBD1. The CDR3 protein is CASSPTLGTGQFF. CDR3 DNA: TGTGCCAGCAGCCCGACCCTCGGGACAGGGCAGTTCTTC.